These 20 T cell receptor beta chains share one sample of origin, sequenced in a study of tumor-infiltrating lymphocytes in primary liver carcinoma. The study extracted blood RNA from unsorted whole blood and also extracted germline DNA. Making TCR beta cDNA involved approximately 510 ng total RNA and a constant-region primer. Each TCR beta library was derived from three nested multiplex PCR rounds that employed slightly modified ARM-PCR. PCR rounds one and two used TRBV1-TRBV30 forward primers with a C-beta reverse primer for 10 cycles each. From the multiplex PCR reads, TCRdb called clonotypes with MiXCR, one entry per CDR3 protein. The table shows about 200,000 distinct CDR3 sequences, with less than 65% occurring only once. Sequences were obtained from peripheral blood. The receptor source for this set is an older woman with primary liver carcinoma and hepatitis B virus infection.

For this clonotype: It is likely a read error, because the conserved phenylalanine at the end of the CDR3 is missing. The limits of the CDR3 on the DNA are not certain, so only TCRdb's listed CDR3 is given. This chain links TRBV11-2 with TRBJ2-3; the table's D call TRBD2 went unverified against the DNA. Including both end residues, the CDR3 is 16 amino acids long. The germline V gene has CDR1 SGHAT and CDR2 FQNNGV. The CDR3 is CASSRGELLATDTQCS.

This clonotype was detected only a few times. The rearrangement joins TRBV6-6 to TRBJ1-3; D perhaps matches TRBD1 (6 bases). V was clipped by 3 bases and J by 0 bases, with 18 bases between them. Germline V gene lookup returns CDR1 MNHNY and CDR2 SVGAGI (reference sequence). The CDR3 spans 18 residues. The CDR3 DNA reads as TGTGCCAGCAGTTATCAGGGGCCCTCCCGGCTCTCTGGAAACACCATATATTTT. This codes for CASSYQGPSRLSGNTIYF.

Remarks on this clonotype: This is likely a read error, given that the CDR3 carries no conserved phenylalanine or tryptophan at its end. The V call is TRBV6-2 or TRBV6-3, the J call TRBJ2-7; 10 bases match TRBD2. With V trimmed by 7 bases and J by 0 bases, 9 bases remained unmatched. The CDR3 totals 16 residues. Germline assignment: CDR1 MNHEY and CDR2 SVGEGT. The DNA for the CDR3 is TGTGCCAGCACTTTTACAGCGGGAGGGCACTCCTACGAGCAGTACTTA. Amino acid sequence: CASTFTAGGHSYEQYL.

As for this clonotype: Being one base from a much bigger clone, this may be a read error. CDR3 residues: CASGPSVGSGAIGELFF. CDR3 DNA: TGTGCCAGCGGGCCAAGTGTAGGGTCGGGAGCGATCGGGGAGCTGTTTTTT. V usage is TRBV28 and J usage is TRBJ2-2, with D maybe TRBD2 (6 bases). The CDR3 totals 17 residues. Germline V gene sequence: CDR1 MDHEN, CDR2 SYDVKM. Trimming left V 8 bases short and J 7 bases short, with 26 bases between.

V is TRBV5-4 and J is TRBJ2-5, with TRBD1 identical over 9 bases. CDR1 SGHNT and CDR2 YYREEE come from the germline V gene (reference sequence). Trimming cost V 0 bases and J 1 base; bases outside gene matches: 4. The CDR3 loop spans 16 amino acids. The CDR3 is CASSLGVTGGQETQYF. Written as DNA, the CDR3 is TGTGCCAGCAGCTTGGGAGTGACAGGGGGCCAAGAGACCCAGTACTTC.

Turning to this clonotype: A much larger clone is a single base away; this may be a read error. This chain links TRBV12-5 with TRBJ2-1, with D perhaps TRBD2 (5 bases). Germline V CDR1 and CDR2: LGHNT, FRNRAP. This CDR3 is built from 14 residues. V lost 5 bases and J lost 3, with 11 bases in between. The CDR3 loop is CASGPSGIYNEQFF. In nucleotides, the CDR3 is TGTGCTAGTGGTCCGAGCGGTATCTACAATGAGCAGTTCTTC. Full variable domain (remainder filled in from reference TRBV12-5 and TRBJ2-1): DARVTQTPRHKVTEMGQEVTMRCQPILGHNTVFWYRQTMMQGLELLAYFRNRAPLDDSGMPKDRFSAEMPDATLATLKIQPSEPRDSAVYFCASGPSGIYNEQFFGPGTRLTVL.

Many counts were recorded for this clonotype. This chain joins TRBV5-1 and TRBJ2-7; D is uncertain. From germline, CDR1 is SGHRS and CDR2 YFSETQ. Trimming left V 0 bases short and J 7 bases short, with 5 bases between. This CDR3 has 11 amino acids. The CDR3 DNA is TGCGCCAGCAGCTTGGATCTAGAGCAGTACTTC. Translated: CASSLDLEQYF.

In the case of this clonotype: A read error may explain this, as a much larger clone is one base away. The V gene is TRBV4-1, the J gene TRBJ2-3; D possibly corresponds to TRBD2 (6 bases). CDR3 length: 19 amino acids. The germline V gene encodes CDR1 MGHRA and CDR2 YSYEKL. V was shortened by 0 bases and J by 2 bases, with 21 bases between the two germline ends. The CDR3, as DNA: TGCGCCAGCAGCCAAGATCTCGGCGCTAGCGATTCGAACACAGATACGCAGTATTTT. Protein sequence: CASSQDLGASDSNTDTQYF.

The genes are TRBV28 and TRBJ2-1; D remains ambiguous. The V gene's germline CDR1 is MDHEN and CDR2 SYDVKM. The CDR3 has 13 residues. With 4 bases removed from V and 9 bases from J, the gap between germline ends came to 13 bases. The CDR3 sequence: CASSSRPWGEQFF. In nucleotides, the CDR3 is TGTGCCAGCAGTTCGCGCCCCTGGGGTGAGCAGTTCTTC.

Here the CDR3 DNA reads TGTGCCAGCAGCCAAGGGGGCAGATGGACGGACGAGCAGTACTTC. The encoded protein is CASSQGGRWTDEQYF. This sequence joins TRBV14 and TRBJ2-7; D is perhaps TRBD1 (5 bases). CDR3 length: 15 residues. CDR1 SGHDN and CDR2 FVKESK come from the germline V gene. With 1 base removed from V and 5 bases from J, the gap between germline ends came to 15 bases.

This clonotype was recorded many times. This chain links TRBV6-2 or TRBV6-3 with TRBJ1-2; no clear D gene. CDR1 is MNHEY and CDR2 is SVGEGT in the germline V gene. The CDR3 runs to 15 residues. V gave up 2 bases and J gave up 4 bases, with 14 bases separating them. The CDR3 nucleotides are TGTGCCAGCAGTTACCGGGAGGGCGGAGGCTATGGCTACACCTTC. This codes for CASSYREGGGYGYTF.

This clonotype has more than one count but fewer than ten. A read error may produce the germline difference seen at one junction end. V gene TRBV28 combines with J gene TRBJ1-2; D remains unclear. CDR1 MDHEN and CDR2 SYDVKM come from the germline V gene. This CDR3 contains 12 residues. The CDR3 nucleotides read TGTGCCAGCAGAGCGAGGGAGACGGGCTACACCTTT. It specifies CASRARETGYTF.

This clonotype was recorded only once. This chain links TRBV7-8 with TRBJ1-4, with a possible D match to TRBD1 (6 bases). The V end lost 3 bases, the J end lost 0 bases, and 14 bases lay between the germline ends. The germline CDR1 and CDR2 sequences are SGHVS and FQNEAQ. This CDR3 has 17 amino acids. As DNA, the CDR3 is TGTGCCAGCAGCTTCATCGGGGGCGCAACAACTAATGAAAAACTGTTTTTT. Translated: CASSFIGGATTNEKLFF.

This clonotype was seen ten or more times. The chain couples TRBV11-3 to TRBJ2-7; D possibly uses TRBD1 or TRBD2 (5 bases each). Between the trimmed V and J ends, which lost 7 bases and 2 bases, there was a span of 24 bases. The CDR3 has 17 amino acids. Germline loops: CDR1 SGHNT, CDR2 YENEEA. For the CDR3, the DNA is TGTGCCAGCACCTATGGGGACGGACCATTCAACCCCTACGAGCAGTACTTC. Translated, it gives CASTYGDGPFNPYEQYF.

The V call is TRBV12-1, the J call TRBJ1-1; the D segment call TRBD1 is taken from the table without a DNA check. TRBV12-1 constitutes a pseudogene. The CDR3 has 18 amino acids. In DNA form, the CDR3 reads TGTGCCAGCAGCTTTTCAGGGACAGGGGGCGTCGGGGACACTGAAGCTTTCTTT. It codes for CASSFSGTGGVGDTEAFF.

V is TRBV6-6 and J is TRBJ1-1, with a possible D match to TRBD1 (6 bases). The CDR3 has 13 amino acids. Trimming removed 6 bases from V and 5 bases from J, with 13 bases in between. Per the germline V gene, CDR1 is MNHNY and CDR2 is SVGAGI (reference sequence). The CDR3 loop is CASSIGGATEAFF. The CDR3, as DNA: TGTGCCAGCAGCATAGGGGGGGCTACTGAAGCTTTCTTT.

Points on this clonotype: This may be a read error, as it is one base from a much larger clone. Here the CDR3 omits its conserved ending phenylalanine or tryptophan, so a read error is the likely source. The V call is TRBV4-1, the J call TRBJ1-5, with 9 bases that match TRBD1. V shed 4 bases and J 10 bases; nucleotides not matched to a gene: 5. CDR1 is MGHRA, CDR2 YSYEKL, per germline. This CDR3 is built from 13 residues. The CDR3 sequence is CASSRGTGIPQHL. As DNA, the CDR3 is TGCGCCAGCAGCCGGGGGACAGGGATCCCCCAGCATTTG.

This chain joins TRBV6-5 and TRBJ1-1; D perhaps matches TRBD1 (6 bases). Germline V gene sequence: CDR1 MNHEY, CDR2 SVGAGI. Trimming shortened V by 6 bases and J by 7 bases, and 18 bases separated the two germline ends. There are 14 residues in the CDR3. Here the CDR3 reads CASSCLRGDIEAFF. The CDR3 DNA reads TGTGCCAGCAGCTGCCTCAGGGGTGACATTGAAGCTTTCTTT.

In this sample, this clonotype turned up many times. The genes are TRBV11-2 and TRBJ1-2; no clear D. This CDR3 is 16 amino acids long. Trimming removed 1 base from V and 0 bases from J, with 12 bases in between. The germline gives CDR1 SGHAT, CDR2 FQNNGV. CDR3 DNA: TGTGCCAGCAGCTTAGGAGCAGGAAGAGCTAACTATGGCTACACCTTC. Amino acid sequence: CASSLGAGRANYGYTF.

This clonotype was found a few times. The chain recombines TRBV6-5 with TRBJ2-2; 9 nucleotides agree with TRBD2. The CDR3 loop spans 16 amino acids. Trimming took 4 bases from V and 6 from J; bases not matched to a gene: 9. From germline, CDR1 is MNHEY and CDR2 SVGAGI. The DNA of the CDR3 is TGTGCCAGCAGTTCAATTAGCGGGAGTTTCCCCGGGGAGCTGTTTTTT. The encoded protein is CASSSISGSFPGELFF.